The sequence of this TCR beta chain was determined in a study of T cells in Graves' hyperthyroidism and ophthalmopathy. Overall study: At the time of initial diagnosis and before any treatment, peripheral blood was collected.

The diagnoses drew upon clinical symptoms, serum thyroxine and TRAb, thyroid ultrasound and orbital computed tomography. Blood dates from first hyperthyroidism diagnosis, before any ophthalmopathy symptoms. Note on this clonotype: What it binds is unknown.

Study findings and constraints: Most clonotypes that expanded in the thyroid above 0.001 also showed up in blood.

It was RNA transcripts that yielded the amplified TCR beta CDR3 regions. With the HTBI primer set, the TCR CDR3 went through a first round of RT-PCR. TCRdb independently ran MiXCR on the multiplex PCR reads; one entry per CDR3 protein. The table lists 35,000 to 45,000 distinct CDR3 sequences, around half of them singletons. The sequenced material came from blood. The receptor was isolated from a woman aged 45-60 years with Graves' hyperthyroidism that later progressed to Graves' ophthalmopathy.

CDR3 loop: CSARWLAHEQYF. Written as DNA, the CDR3 is TGCAGTGCTAGATGGCTGGCCCACGAGCAGTACTTC. The rearrangement joins TRBV20-1 to TRBJ2-7; no reliable D call. V was trimmed by 2 bases and J by 5 bases, leaving 10 bases between them. CDR1 DFQATT and CDR2 SNEGSKA come from the germline V gene (reference sequence). This CDR3 has 12 amino acids.